The present T cell receptor (beta chain) was sequenced within a study of T cell changes during pregnancy in multiple sclerosis. TCRdb's copy holds only in-frame clones and misses some; the assay was immunoSEQ multiplex PCR. The sample has roughly 80,000 clones, 92% seen once; the top ten hold 2.6%. This material consisted of peripheral blood, taken before pregnancy. The TCR sequence derives from a female donor with multiple sclerosis, enrolled in a pregnancy study.

For the CDR3, the DNA is TGCGCCAGCAGCCACACTACGGGGGCCTACGAGCAGTACTTC. Translating gives CASSHTTGAYEQYF. The V and J genes are TRBV4-3 and TRBJ2-7, with a tentative D call TRBD2 (6 bases). V was trimmed by 3 bases and J by 2 bases, leaving 11 bases between them. The CDR3 is 14 residues long. Germline CDR1 LGHNA, CDR2 YSLEER.